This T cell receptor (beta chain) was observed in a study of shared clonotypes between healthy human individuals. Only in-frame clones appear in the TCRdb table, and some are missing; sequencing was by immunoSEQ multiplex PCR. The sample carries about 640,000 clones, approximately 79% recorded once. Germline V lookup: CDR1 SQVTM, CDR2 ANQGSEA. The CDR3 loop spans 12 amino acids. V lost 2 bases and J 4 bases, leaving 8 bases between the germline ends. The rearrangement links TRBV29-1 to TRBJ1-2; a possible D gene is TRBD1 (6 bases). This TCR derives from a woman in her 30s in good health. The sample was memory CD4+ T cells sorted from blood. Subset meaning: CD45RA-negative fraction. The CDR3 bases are TGCAGCGTTGAAAGACAGGCCTATGGCTACACCTTC. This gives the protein CSVERQAYGYTF.